Listed here is a single T cell receptor (beta chain). The source of the sample is a study of blood T cell repertoires in COVID-19. Study context: T cells, B-cell-depleted T cells, or PBMCs supplied cDNA or gDNA.

This CDR3 contains 13 residues. Germline V lookup: CDR1 SQVTM, CDR2 ANQGSEA. With 1 base removed from V and 3 bases from J, the gap between germline ends came to 6 bases. Assay used: immunoSEQ multiplex PCR; TCRdb lists only in-frame clones, some missing. Among more than 200,000 clones listed, about 85% were seen once. This receptor was identified in a woman older than 75 with acute or convalescent COVID-19. The V call is TRBV29-1, the J call TRBJ2-2; TRBD1 might be the D (5 bases). The source material was peripheral blood. CDR3 loop: CSVEGGHTGELFF. In DNA form, the CDR3 reads TGCAGCGTTGAAGGGGGCCACACCGGGGAGCTGTTTTTT.